This T cell receptor (beta chain) came from a study of blood T cell repertoires in COVID-19. V was clipped by 5 bases and J by 7 bases, with 21 bases between them. The CDR3 is made up of 16 amino acids. Germline loops: CDR1 SEHNR, CDR2 FQNEAQ (reference sequence). Method: immunoSEQ multiplex PCR; TCRdb's copy keeps in-frame clones and lacks some. The sample comprises approximately 76,000 clones, approximately 85% of which are singletons, and 35% to 40% rests with the top ten. The receptor's source is an elderly woman with active or convalescent COVID-19. The chain is built from TRBV7-9 and TRBJ2-1, with D tentatively TRBD2 (5 bases). Sequencing was carried out using peripheral blood. The CDR3 loop reads CASSPSWAGVGNEQFF. The CDR3 bases are TGTGCCAGCAGCCCCTCTTGGGCCGGGGTGGGTAATGAGCAGTTCTTC.